The 7 T cell receptor beta chains in this list originate from one sample, sequenced in a study of blood T cell repertoires in COVID-19. TCRdb's table, derived via immunoSEQ multiplex PCR, lists solely in-frame clones and lacks some. The sample holds about 150,000 clones, roughly 79% seen once. Sequenced material: peripheral blood. Receptor source: a human donor with acute or convalescent COVID-19. The donor label of this sample is uncertain.

This sequence joins TRBV19 and TRBJ1-2; no clear D. The V gene lost 10 bases and the J gene lost 0 bases, with 12 bases spanning the gap. Germline CDR1 and CDR2: LNHDA and SQIVND (reference sequence). This CDR3 is 13 amino acids long. CDR3 sequence: CAIKRGANYGYTF. The DNA for the CDR3 is TGTGCCATTAAACGGGGAGCTAACTATGGCTACACCTTC.

This clone was observed many times. J is TRBJ1-6 and V is TRBV10-3; D gene unclear. The V end was cut by 2 bases, the J end by 6 bases, with 5 bases between. Germline V gene sequence: CDR1 ENHRY, CDR2 SYGVKD. The CDR3 has 13 amino acids. The CDR3 sequence: CAISETANSPLHF. The CDR3 DNA follows: TGTGCCATCAGTGAGACAGCTAATTCACCCCTCCACTTT.

The CDR3 loop reads CASRRQGASNSPLHF. The DNA for the CDR3 is TGTGCCAGTAGGAGACAGGGGGCAAGTAATTCACCCCTCCACTTT. The chain employs TRBV19 and TRBJ1-6, with 10 bases matching TRBD1. V was clipped by 6 bases and J by 6 bases; unmatched bases: 5. The CDR3 sequence is 15 residues long. In germline, CDR1 is LNHDA, CDR2 SQIVND (reference sequence). Filled out from reference TRBV19 and TRBJ1-6, the complete variable domain reads DGGITQSPKYLFRKEGQNVTLSCEQNLNHDAMYWYRQDPGQGLRLIYYSQIVNDFQKGDIAEGYSVSREKKESFPLTVTSAQKNPTAFYLCASRRQGASNSPLHFGNGTRLTVT.

The V and J genes are TRBV19 and TRBJ1-2; unclear D gene. This CDR3 comprises 11 residues. Between the trimmed V and J ends, which lost 3 bases and 5 bases, there was a span of 4 bases. CDR1 is LNHDA, CDR2 SQIVND, per germline (reference sequence). The CDR3 nucleotides are TGTGCCAGTAGTATGAGATATGGCTACACCTTC. The encoded protein is CASSMRYGYTF.

The genes are TRBV14 and TRBJ1-1, with D possibly TRBD1 on 5 matching bases. The CDR3 runs to 13 residues. V shed 5 bases and J shed 1 base, with 8 bases lying between them. Germline CDR1 reads SGHDN; CDR2 reads FVKESK. The CDR3 nucleotides are TGTGCCAGCAGCAACGACAGGAACACTGAAGCTTTCTTT. This encodes CASSNDRNTEAFF. Full variable domain (remainder filled in from reference TRBV14 and TRBJ1-1): EAGVTQFPSHSVIEKGQTVTLRCDPISGHDNLYWYRRVMGKEIKFLLHFVKESKQDESGMPNNRFLAERTGGTYSTLKVQPAELEDSGVYFCASSNDRNTEAFFGQGTRLTVV.

The V call is TRBV6-2 or TRBV6-3, the J call TRBJ2-1; 16 bases fit TRBD2. CDR3 length: 20 residues. Germline trimming cut 0 bases from V and 0 bases from J; bases unmatched to any gene: 5. CDR1 is MNHEY, CDR2 SVGEGT, per germline. The CDR3 coding sequence is TGTGCCAGCAGTTACTCGGGACTAGCGGGGGGGCCGAGCTCCTACAATGAGCAGTTCTTC. Residues: CASSYSGLAGGPSSYNEQFF.

This chain uses TRBV6-5 with TRBJ1-2, with D tentatively TRBD1 (5 bases). Germline V gene data show CDR1 as MNHEY and CDR2 as SVGAGI. This CDR3 comprises 14 residues. Trimming took 5 bases from V and 3 from J, leaving 13 bases between them. CDR3 sequence: CASSRQDSHYGYTF. Here the CDR3 DNA reads TGTGCCAGCAGTCGACAAGACAGTCACTATGGCTACACCTTC.